The clone carrying this T cell receptor (beta chain) was detected once. Its antigen is currently unknown. The treatment: about 20 received Ad26.COV2.S at low or high dose, single or two shots; roughly five received placebo; per-sample allocation not given. Sampling occurred on day 63 after the first vaccine or placebo injection. This Boston cohort included adults aged 18-55 years. Some clones are missing from TCRdb's copy, which holds only in-frame ones; the method was immunoSEQ multiplex PCR. The data show hundreds of thousands of clones, under 90% seen once. The data derive from a study of Ad26.COV2.S vaccination and SARS-CoV-2 variants. The wider study: The authors gave Ad26.COV2.S intramuscularly, either once or twice 56 days apart. Study observations and caveats: Vaccinees displayed broader spike-specific TCR repertoires than placebo recipients. Researchers cautioned that TCR breadth and depth analyses may have underestimated total T cell responses.

This TCR was recovered from a person aged 18-65 years who received the Ad26.COV2.S COVID-19 vaccine or a placebo. The specimen was peripheral blood, collected in a trial of Ad26.COV2.S vaccine versus placebo.

The CDR3, as DNA: TGCGCCAGCAGCTCTACAGGGAGGGCCTACGAGCAGTACTTC. It encodes CASSSTGRAYEQYF. The J gene is TRBJ2-7, the V gene TRBV5-1; TRBD2 might be the D (7 bases). This CDR3 is built from 14 residues. V was pared by 3 bases and J by 2 bases, with 12 bases between. Looked up from germline, CDR1 is SGHRS and CDR2 is YFSETQ.